What follows is one T cell receptor (beta chain) and its context. This entry is derived from a study of cytotoxic CD8 clonotypes in ibrutinib-treated CLL. The germline V gene encodes CDR1 MNHNY and CDR2 SVGAGI (reference sequence). The length of the CDR3 is 14 residues. V lost 7 bases to trimming and J lost 8 bases, with 17 bases between them. Method: immunoSEQ multiplex PCR; TCRdb's copy keeps in-frame clones and lacks some. The sample records about 270,000 clones, approximately 76% being singletons. This clonotype was sampled from a human donor with chronic lymphocytic leukemia. Sample: PBMCs, taken at disease progression, from a patient treated with ibrutinib. The chain employs TRBV6-6 and TRBJ1-4; D unclear. Here the CDR3 reads CASTGPGTGEKLFF. The DNA of the CDR3 is TGTGCCAGCACCGGGCCAGGAACGGGGGAAAAACTGTTTTTT.